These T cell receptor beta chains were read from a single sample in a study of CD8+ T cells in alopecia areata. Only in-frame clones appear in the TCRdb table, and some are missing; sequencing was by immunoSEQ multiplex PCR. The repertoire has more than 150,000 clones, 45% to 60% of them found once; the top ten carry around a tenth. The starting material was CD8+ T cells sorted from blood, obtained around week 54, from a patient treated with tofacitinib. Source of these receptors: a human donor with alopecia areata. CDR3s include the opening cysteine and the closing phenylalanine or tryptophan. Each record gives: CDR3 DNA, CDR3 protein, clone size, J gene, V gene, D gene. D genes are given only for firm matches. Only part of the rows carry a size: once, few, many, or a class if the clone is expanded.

cdr3_nt: TGTGCCAGCAGTCCCGGACTACTCCAAGAGACCCAGTACTTC; cdr3_aa: CASSPGLLQETQYF; clone_size: .; j_call: TRBJ2-5; v_call: TRBV28; d_call: .
cdr3_nt: TGTGCCAGCAGTTCGAGACAGGGATCCCAAGAGACCCAGTACTTC; cdr3_aa: CASSSRQGSQETQYF; clone_size: .; j_call: TRBJ2-5; v_call: TRBV27; d_call: TRBD1
cdr3_nt: TGTGCCAGCAGTTTAATAGGGAACTCCTATAATTCACCCCTCCACTTT; cdr3_aa: CASSLIGNSYNSPLHF; clone_size: once; j_call: TRBJ1-6; v_call: TRBV27; d_call: .
cdr3_nt: TGCAGCGTTGAGGATTGGGTGGGTGGAGAGACCCAGTACTTC; cdr3_aa: CSVEDWVGGETQYF; clone_size: .; j_call: TRBJ2-5; v_call: TRBV29-1; d_call: .
cdr3_nt: TGCAGCGTTCTGTCAGGGAGCTCCTACGAGCAGTACTTC; cdr3_aa: CSVLSGSSYEQYF; clone_size: .; j_call: TRBJ2-7; v_call: TRBV29-1; d_call: .
cdr3_nt: TGTGCCAGCAGCCCGTCCCGGGACCCTGAGTTCTACGAGCAGTACTTC; cdr3_aa: CASSPSRDPEFYEQYF; clone_size: .; j_call: TRBJ2-7; v_call: TRBV7-9; d_call: .
cdr3_nt: TGTGCCAGCAGCTCGTTGGGTTCGCAGGTCTTT; cdr3_aa: CASSSLGSQVF; clone_size: .; j_call: TRBJ2-2; v_call: TRBV5-6; d_call: .
cdr3_nt: TGTGCCAGCAGCCTAGTGGGGGCGTCGGGCTACACCTTC; cdr3_aa: CASSLVGASGYTF; clone_size: few; j_call: TRBJ1-2; v_call: TRBV13; d_call: .
cdr3_nt: TGTGCCAGCAGCTTAGGAGTTGGAGCTTTCTTT; cdr3_aa: CASSLGVGAFF; clone_size: once; j_call: TRBJ1-1; v_call: TRBV7-9; d_call: .
cdr3_nt: TGTGCCTGTGTGGATACTGGGGCCAACGTCCTGACTTTC; cdr3_aa: CACVDTGANVLTF; clone_size: .; j_call: TRBJ2-6; v_call: TRBV30; d_call: .
cdr3_nt: TGCGCCAGCAGCCAGGCGGACAGCGAATCCTACGAGCAGTACTTC; cdr3_aa: CASSQADSESYEQYF; clone_size: few; j_call: TRBJ2-7; v_call: TRBV4-3; d_call: .
cdr3_nt: TGTGCCAGCACCCCCCTCCGGGACAACCACAATGAGCAGTTCTTC; cdr3_aa: CASTPLRDNHNEQFF; clone_size: few; j_call: TRBJ2-1; v_call: TRBV27; d_call: .
cdr3_nt: TGTGCCAGCAGCCGCATTATCACAGATACGCAGTATTTT; cdr3_aa: CASSRIITDTQYF; clone_size: .; j_call: TRBJ2-3; v_call: TRBV7-3; d_call: .
cdr3_nt: TGTGCCAGCAGTGAATCCTATGGGGGTCGTGGCACAGATACGCAGTATTTT; cdr3_aa: CASSESYGGRGTDTQYF; clone_size: .; j_call: TRBJ2-3; v_call: TRBV2; d_call: .
cdr3_nt: TGTGCCAGCAGCCGTCCTCGGACAGGGGTGGCCGGGGAGCTGTTTTTT; cdr3_aa: CASSRPRTGVAGELFF; clone_size: .; j_call: TRBJ2-2; v_call: TRBV5-4; d_call: TRBD1
cdr3_nt: TGTGCCAGCAGCTTGGGGGGGTCGACAGGGCAAGAGACCCAGTACTTC; cdr3_aa: CASSLGGSTGQETQYF; clone_size: few; j_call: TRBJ2-5; v_call: TRBV7-2; d_call: .
cdr3_nt: TGTGCCAGCAGTTTAATGGGGGCTCGCACAGATACGCAGTATTTT; cdr3_aa: CASSLMGARTDTQYF; clone_size: few; j_call: TRBJ2-3; v_call: TRBV28; d_call: .
cdr3_nt: TGTGCCAGCAGACATTATCTACAGGGGGAACTATACAATGAGCAGTTCTTC; cdr3_aa: CASRHYLQGELYNEQFF; clone_size: .; j_call: TRBJ2-1; v_call: TRBV5-6; d_call: TRBD1
cdr3_nt: TGTGCCAGCGGCAATGCCCGTCAGCGGGCAGGGGCTTACAATGAGCAGTTCTTC; cdr3_aa: CASGNARQRAGAYNEQFF; clone_size: .; j_call: TRBJ2-1; v_call: TRBV27; d_call: .
cdr3_nt: TGTGCCAGCAGCTCAGGGGTTTCTAACTATGGCTACACCTTC; cdr3_aa: CASSSGVSNYGYTF; clone_size: .; j_call: TRBJ1-2; v_call: TRBV5-4; d_call: .
cdr3_nt: TGTGCCAGCTCGGGATTTCGGAACACCGGGGAGCTGTTTTTT; cdr3_aa: CASSGFRNTGELFF; clone_size: few; j_call: TRBJ2-2; v_call: TRBV27; d_call: .
cdr3_nt: TGTGCCAGCAGTTACTCCCAGAAGGGTGAGCAGTTCTTC; cdr3_aa: CASSYSQKGEQFF; clone_size: .; j_call: TRBJ2-1; v_call: TRBV6-5; d_call: .
cdr3_nt: TGTGCCAGCAGCGTAGACGGCATATCCTACGAGCAGTACTTC; cdr3_aa: CASSVDGISYEQYF; clone_size: .; j_call: TRBJ2-7; v_call: TRBV9; d_call: .
cdr3_nt: TGTGCCACCCGCCAGGGCACCGGGGAGCTGTTTTTT; cdr3_aa: CATRQGTGELFF; clone_size: few; j_call: TRBJ2-2; v_call: TRBV27; d_call: .
cdr3_nt: TGTGCCACCAGCAGCCTAGGGGTAGAGGGGGTGAACACTGAAGCTTTCTTT; cdr3_aa: CATSSLGVEGVNTEAFF; clone_size: .; j_call: TRBJ1-1; v_call: TRBV15; d_call: .
cdr3_nt: TGCGCCAGCAGCTTCACGGGGACGGATGGCTACACCTTC; cdr3_aa: CASSFTGTDGYTF; clone_size: few; j_call: TRBJ1-2; v_call: TRBV5-1; d_call: .
cdr3_nt: TGCGCCAGCAGCCCTGACATGGGGACTGAAGCTTTCTTT; cdr3_aa: CASSPDMGTEAFF; clone_size: .; j_call: TRBJ1-1; v_call: TRBV5-1; d_call: .
cdr3_nt: TGTGCCAGCAGTGACGGACTAGGGTCGTACAATGAGCAGTTCTTC; cdr3_aa: CASSDGLGSYNEQFF; clone_size: few; j_call: TRBJ2-1; v_call: TRBV6-4; d_call: TRBD2
cdr3_nt: TGTGCCAGCATTTACAGGGAAGGGTACACAGATACGCAGTATTTT; cdr3_aa: CASIYREGYTDTQYF; clone_size: .; j_call: TRBJ2-3; v_call: TRBV2; d_call: .
cdr3_nt: TGTGCCAGCAGTTTCCGCATAGGGTGGGAAAAACTGTTTTTT; cdr3_aa: CASSFRIGWEKLFF; clone_size: once; j_call: TRBJ1-4; v_call: TRBV27; d_call: .
cdr3_nt: TGTGCCAGCAGTCAGGGGGGGCCGGACTATGGCTACACCTTC; cdr3_aa: CASSQGGPDYGYTF; clone_size: .; j_call: TRBJ1-2; v_call: TRBV7-9; d_call: TRBD1
cdr3_nt: TGTGCCAGCAGCCCTGGGGCTAGTAAGATTGAGCAGTTCTTC; cdr3_aa: CASSPGASKIEQFF; clone_size: .; j_call: TRBJ2-1; v_call: TRBV7-8; d_call: .
cdr3_nt: TGTGCCAGCAGCCCCGACCTAGGAGGGACGGGCACTGAAGCTTTCTTT; cdr3_aa: CASSPDLGGTGTEAFF; clone_size: few; j_call: TRBJ1-1; v_call: TRBV27; d_call: .
cdr3_nt: TGTGCCAGCAGCTTGGGAGACTACGAGCAGTACTTC; cdr3_aa: CASSLGDYEQYF; clone_size: .; j_call: TRBJ2-7; v_call: TRBV5-4; d_call: .
cdr3_nt: TGTGCCAGCAGCTTATTAATCTCGGAGCAGTACTTC; cdr3_aa: CASSLLISEQYF; clone_size: few; j_call: TRBJ2-7; v_call: TRBV11-2; d_call: .
cdr3_nt: TGTGCCAGCAGCCCCACTAGCTCCCAAGAGACCCAGTACTTC; cdr3_aa: CASSPTSSQETQYF; clone_size: .; j_call: TRBJ2-5; v_call: TRBV11-2; d_call: .
cdr3_nt: TGTGCTAGCAGCCTTGGACAGGGGATTAGCAATGAGCAGTTCTTC; cdr3_aa: CASSLGQGISNEQFF; clone_size: .; j_call: TRBJ2-1; v_call: TRBV7-7; d_call: TRBD1
cdr3_nt: TGTGCCAGCAGCACCGATCCCACCTACGAGCAGTACTTC; cdr3_aa: CASSTDPTYEQYF; clone_size: .; j_call: TRBJ2-7; v_call: TRBV13; d_call: .
cdr3_nt: TGCAGCGCCGGGGACAGGGTAGTCACTGAAGCTTTCTTT; cdr3_aa: CSAGDRVVTEAFF; clone_size: .; j_call: TRBJ1-1; v_call: TRBV29-1; d_call: TRBD1
cdr3_nt: TGTGCCAGCGCCTCGGGGGAGCTAGCTAGCGGGGAGCTGTTTTTT; cdr3_aa: CASASGELASGELFF; clone_size: .; j_call: TRBJ2-2; v_call: TRBV6-5; d_call: .
cdr3_nt: TGCGCCAGCAGCCAAGACGCGGGTTTGGGTGGCTACACCTTC; cdr3_aa: CASSQDAGLGGYTF; clone_size: .; j_call: TRBJ1-2; v_call: TRBV4-3; d_call: .
cdr3_nt: TGTGCCAGTAGTATTGACAGCGAAGAGACCCAGTACTTC; cdr3_aa: CASSIDSEETQYF; clone_size: few; j_call: TRBJ2-5; v_call: TRBV19; d_call: .
cdr3_nt: TGTGCCAGCAGTTATCACAGGGCGGGAAATGGCTACACCTTC; cdr3_aa: CASSYHRAGNGYTF; clone_size: .; j_call: TRBJ1-2; v_call: TRBV6-5; d_call: .
cdr3_nt: TGCGCCAGCAGCGTAGGGGGCACTGAAGCTTTCTTT; cdr3_aa: CASSVGGTEAFF; clone_size: once; j_call: TRBJ1-1; v_call: TRBV4-1; d_call: .
cdr3_nt: TGTGCCAGCAGTTACTTGGAGACCCAGTACTTC; cdr3_aa: CASSYLETQYF; clone_size: .; j_call: TRBJ2-5; v_call: TRBV6-5; d_call: .
cdr3_nt: TGTGCCAGCAGCCCTGGACAGAACACTGAAGCTTTCTTT; cdr3_aa: CASSPGQNTEAFF; clone_size: few; j_call: TRBJ1-1; v_call: TRBV13; d_call: .
cdr3_nt: TGCGCCAGCAGCTTGGGGGTCCCGGACGGGTACAATGAGCAGTTCTTC; cdr3_aa: CASSLGVPDGYNEQFF; clone_size: .; j_call: TRBJ2-1; v_call: TRBV5-1; d_call: .
cdr3_nt: TGTGCCAGCAGCCGGGGGGGTAGGTCCGAGCAGTACTTC; cdr3_aa: CASSRGGRSEQYF; clone_size: .; j_call: TRBJ2-7; v_call: TRBV9; d_call: TRBD2
cdr3_nt: TGTGCCAGCAGCCAAGATGAGAACGGACCTTGGGAGTACTTC; cdr3_aa: CASSQDENGPWEYF; clone_size: once; j_call: TRBJ2-7; v_call: TRBV4-2; d_call: .
cdr3_nt: TGTGCCTGGAATCCCGGGACTAGGGATGAGCAGTTCTTC; cdr3_aa: CAWNPGTRDEQFF; clone_size: .; j_call: TRBJ2-1; v_call: TRBV30; d_call: TRBD2
cdr3_nt: TGTGCCAGCAGCGCTTTAGCGGGGGGGCATCACACCGGGGAGCTGTTTTTT; cdr3_aa: CASSALAGGHHTGELFF; clone_size: .; j_call: TRBJ2-2; v_call: TRBV9; d_call: TRBD2
cdr3_nt: TGTGCCTGGAATCCTGATTCCTACGAGCAGTACTTC; cdr3_aa: CAWNPDSYEQYF; clone_size: few; j_call: TRBJ2-7; v_call: TRBV30; d_call: .
cdr3_nt: TGTGCCAGCAGCTTAGGGGACAAGGGGTTTTACAATGAGCAGTTCTTC; cdr3_aa: CASSLGDKGFYNEQFF; clone_size: few; j_call: TRBJ2-1; v_call: TRBV13; d_call: .
cdr3_nt: TGTGCCAGCAGCCCGACCCGGGCCTATAGCTACACCTTC; cdr3_aa: CASSPTRAYSYTF; clone_size: .; j_call: TRBJ1-2; v_call: TRBV7-9; d_call: .
cdr3_nt: TGTGCCAGCAGCCCTTACCTCCGCGGTGAGACCAACTATGGCTACACCTTC; cdr3_aa: CASSPYLRGETNYGYTF; clone_size: .; j_call: TRBJ1-2; v_call: TRBV9; d_call: .
cdr3_nt: TGTGCCAGCAGTGGGGCAAGGGGTGTAGGGTGGACTGAAGCTTTCTTT; cdr3_aa: CASSGARGVGWTEAFF; clone_size: few; j_call: TRBJ1-1; v_call: TRBV6-1; d_call: .
cdr3_nt: TGTGCCAGCAGTCCCACAGGGGTTGAAGCTTTCTTT; cdr3_aa: CASSPTGVEAFF; clone_size: .; j_call: TRBJ1-1; v_call: TRBV6-6; d_call: TRBD1
cdr3_nt: TGTGCTAGCAGCTTACATATGAACACTGAAGCTTTCTTT; cdr3_aa: CASSLHMNTEAFF; clone_size: few; j_call: TRBJ1-1; v_call: TRBV7-7; d_call: .
cdr3_nt: TGTGCCAGCAGCCCGCCGGGCAGCACCCCCAGGGCCGGGGAGCTGTTTTTT; cdr3_aa: CASSPPGSTPRAGELFF; clone_size: .; j_call: TRBJ2-2; v_call: TRBV7-9; d_call: .